This T cell receptor (beta chain) was sequenced in a study of cytomegalovirus exposure and HLA in healthy donors. Comment on this clone: Its matching antigen is unknown.

This PCR relied on a set of 60 Vbeta primers and 13 Jbeta primers. The protocol was immunoSEQ multiplex PCR, while the TCRdb copy is restricted to in-frame clones and leaves out a portion. The sample has 150,000 or so clones, 80% seen once. Findings of the study overall: The listing of roughly 160 TCR beta chains classed them as cytomegalovirus-associated. Across donors, sequencing depth was assumed by presence/absence analyses to be roughly uniform. Rarity held for most TCR sequences, but there were some public TCRs that occurred in many donors.

Losses at the gene ends were 7 bases for V and 8 bases for J; bases not matched to a gene: 5. CDR1 is MDHEN, CDR2 SYDVKM, per germline. This CDR3 is 12 amino acids long. Sequenced sample: PBMCs. The receptor was isolated from a man in his fifties or sixties in good health and CMV-seronegative. The J gene is TRBJ2-4, the V gene TRBV28, with 7 positions matching TRBD1. The CDR3 is CASNAGTDIQYF. The CDR3 DNA reads as TGTGCCAGCAACGCCGGGACAGACATTCAGTACTTC. Using reference TRBV28 and TRBJ2-4 for the parts outside the CDR3, the full variable domain is DVKVTQSSRYLVKRTGEKVFLECVQDMDHENMFWYRQDPGLGLRLIYFSYDVKMKEKGDIPEGYSVSREKKERFSLILESASTNQTSMYLCASNAGTDIQYFGAGTRLSVL.